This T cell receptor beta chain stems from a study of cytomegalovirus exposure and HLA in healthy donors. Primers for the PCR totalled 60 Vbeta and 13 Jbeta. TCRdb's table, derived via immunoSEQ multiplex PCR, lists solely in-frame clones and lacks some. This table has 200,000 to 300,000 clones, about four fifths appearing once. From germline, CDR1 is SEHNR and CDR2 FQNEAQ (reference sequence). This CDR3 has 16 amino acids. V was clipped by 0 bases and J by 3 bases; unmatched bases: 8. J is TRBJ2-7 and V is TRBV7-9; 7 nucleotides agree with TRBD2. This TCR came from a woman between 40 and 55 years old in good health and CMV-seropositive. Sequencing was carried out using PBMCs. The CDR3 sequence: CASSLARRETDYEQYF. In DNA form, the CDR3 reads TGTGCCAGCAGCTTAGCGCGGCGGGAGACGGACTACGAGCAGTACTTC.